The sequence of this T cell receptor (beta chain) was determined in a study of blood T cell dynamics during melanoma immunotherapy. The overall study: Standard first-line treatment here was pembrolizumab or nivolumab plus ipilimumab in metastatic melanoma.

This clone was seen a handful of times. The antigen remains unidentified. Germline V gives CDR1 SGDLS, CDR2 YYNGEE. V dropped 1 base and J dropped 3; count of bases not matched to a gene: 1. The CDR3 has 13 amino acids. Broader study findings: PBMC repertoires of eventual disease-control patients split at W3 into clonality or diversity gains.

Sample time point: pre-treatment baseline. Patients had no prior systemic cancer treatment, immunosuppressants or other active cancers. Libraries were prepared by immunoSEQ multiplex PCR; TCRdb keeps only in-frame clonotypes and omits some of them. This table has around 10,000 clones, just under 85% appearing once. The chain uses TRBV9 and TRBJ2-7; TRBD2 aligns across 7 bases. The specimen was blood, collected from a patient treated with checkpoint blockade. The clonotype comes from a human donor with melanoma. CDR3 DNA: TGTGCCAGCAGCGTATCTAGCGGCTACGAGCAGTACTTC. This sequence encodes CASSVSSGYEQYF.